Below, 11 T cell receptor beta chains from the same sample are listed, as sequenced in a study of T-cell reconstitution after alpha-beta-depleted transplantation in children. TCRbeta library construction was performed incorporating unique molecular identifiers. One entry per CDR3 protein, called by TCRdb with MiXCR from the PCR reads. The sample lists nearly 550,000 distinct CDR3 sequences, 15% to 20% occurring once. Sequenced material: PBMCs from the stem cell graft donor, taken from the stem cell graft. Receptor source: a human donor who donated a stem cell graft to a child with acute lymphoblastic leukemia.

This clonotype was seen only a few times. The V gene is TRBV5-5, the J gene TRBJ2-5, with 8 bases aligning to TRBD1. Trimming cost V 3 bases and J 5 bases; bases outside gene matches: 6. This CDR3 has 14 residues. CDR1 SGHKS and CDR2 YYEKEE come from the germline V gene (reference sequence). Here the CDR3 DNA reads TGTGCCAGCAGCTCGACAGGGGAGTGGGAGACCCAGTACTTC. Its protein is CASSSTGEWETQYF.

The chain uses TRBV5-1 and TRBJ2-1; TRBD2 agrees at 11 bases. Germline loops: CDR1 SGHRS, CDR2 YFSETQ. V trimming: 5 bases; J trimming: 2 bases; junction bases outside the gene matches: 3. CDR3 length: 15 residues. The CDR3 reads CASRVAGGTYNEQFF. DNA for the CDR3: TGCGCCAGCAGGGTAGCGGGAGGGACCTACAATGAGCAGTTCTTC. Full variable domain (outside the CDR3, taken from reference TRBV5-1 and TRBJ2-1): KAGVTQTPRYLIKTRGQQVTLSCSPISGHRSVSWYQQTPGQGLQFLFEYFSETQRNKGNFPGRFSGRQFSNSRSEMNVSTLELGDSALYLCASRVAGGTYNEQFFGPGTRLTVL.

V gene TRBV9 combines with J gene TRBJ1-3; 7 nucleotides match TRBD1. This CDR3 contains 14 residues. J lost 4 bases, V lost 0 bases, and 1 base had no gene match. CDR1 SGDLS and CDR2 YYNGEE come from the germline V gene. The CDR3 bases are TGTGCCAGCAGCGTAGCAGGGGGAGGAAACACCATATATTTT. Translating gives CASSVAGGGNTIYF. Looking up the rest from reference TRBV9 and TRBJ1-3 gives the full variable domain: DSGVTQTPKHLITATGQRVTLRCSPRSGDLSVYWYQQSLDQGLQFLIQYYNGEERAKGNILERFSAQQFPDLHSELNLSSLELGDSALYFCASSVAGGGNTIYFGEGSWLTVV.

This clonotype was seen a handful of times. V gene TRBV6-1 combines with J gene TRBJ1-1; no reliable D call. Germline CDR1 MNHNS, CDR2 SASEGT. This CDR3 comprises 13 residues. V lost 7 bases, J lost 4 bases, and 13 bases lay in between. CDR3 sequence reads: CASTRSWGTEAFF. Here the CDR3 DNA reads TGTGCCAGCACCCGTAGTTGGGGCACTGAAGCTTTCTTT.

The chain is built from TRBV7-2 and TRBJ2-1; D perhaps matches TRBD2 (6 bases). This CDR3 region has 16 residues. The germline V and J ends were trimmed by 6 bases and 8 bases, with 23 bases remaining between them. Germline V gene lookup returns CDR1 SGHTA and CDR2 FQGNSA. CDR3 nucleotides: TGTGCCAGCAGTCAATCCCGGGACCGGGGGTTGGATGAGCAGTTCTTC. Translating gives CASSQSRDRGLDEQFF.

This clonotype was detected only a few times. The chain uses TRBV9 and TRBJ2-1; D not resolved. This CDR3 has 14 amino acids. Germline values: CDR1 SGDLS, CDR2 YYNGEE. V was cut by 3 bases and J by 5 bases, with 12 bases left in between. The CDR3 sequence is CASSDPGSHNEQFF. As DNA, the CDR3 is TGTGCCAGCAGCGACCCGGGCAGTCACAATGAGCAGTTCTTC.

The rearrangement links TRBV5-6 to TRBJ2-1, with 11 bases lining up with TRBD1. The CDR3 has 16 amino acids. V lost 3 bases to trimming and J lost 8 bases; unmatched junction nucleotides: 10. The germline CDR1 and CDR2 sequences are SGHDT and YYEEEE. The CDR3 sequence: CASSSWTGGVSDEQFF. The CDR3 DNA is TGTGCCAGCAGCTCCTGGACAGGGGGCGTGTCAGATGAGCAGTTCTTC. Combining the CDR3 with reference TRBV5-6 and TRBJ2-1 gives the whole variable domain DAGVTQSPTHLIKTRGQQVTLRCSPKSGHDTVSWYQQALGQGPQFIFQYYEEEERQRGNFPDRFSGHQFPNYSSELNVNALLLGDSALYLCASSSWTGGVSDEQFFGPGTRLTVL.

The chain joins TRBV29-1 to TRBJ2-5; D possibly corresponds to TRBD2 (5 bases). CDR1 and CDR2 (germline): SQVTM, ANQGSEA. Trimming shortened V by 7 bases and J by 1 base, and 13 bases separated the two germline ends. This CDR3 contains 13 residues. The chain's CDR3 is CSASPGVQETQYF. CDR3 DNA: TGCAGCGCGTCCCCCGGGGTCCAAGAGACCCAGTACTTC.

This clonotype was observed a few times. The chain uses TRBV5-1 and TRBJ2-7, with unresolved D. Germline CDR1 and CDR2: SGHRS and YFSETQ. The CDR3 runs 14 residues. V lost 0 bases and J 1 base, leaving 8 bases between the germline ends. CDR3 amino acids: CASSLVIGSYEQYF. In DNA form, the CDR3 reads TGCGCCAGCAGCTTGGTGATAGGATCCTACGAGCAGTACTTC.

The table lists this clonotype with a few counts. The chain links TRBV6-5 to TRBJ2-7; weak D call: TRBD2 (5 bases). Deletions cut 2 bases from V and 3 bases from J, with 11 bases between. CDR1 is MNHEY and CDR2 is SVGAGI in the germline V gene. This CDR3 spans 14 amino acids. CDR3 region: CASSYKEADYEQYF. DNA of the CDR3: TGTGCCAGCAGTTACAAGGAGGCAGACTACGAGCAGTACTTC.

The chain joins TRBV19 to TRBJ2-1, with D perhaps TRBD1 (5 bases). Looked up from germline, CDR1 is LNHDA and CDR2 is SQIVND (reference sequence). With 4 bases removed from V and 1 base from J, the gap between germline ends came to 14 bases. The CDR3 totals 16 residues. CDR3 sequence: CASSSSRGGSYNEQFF. In DNA, the CDR3 is TGTGCCAGTAGTAGCAGTAGGGGTGGGTCCTACAATGAGCAGTTCTTC.